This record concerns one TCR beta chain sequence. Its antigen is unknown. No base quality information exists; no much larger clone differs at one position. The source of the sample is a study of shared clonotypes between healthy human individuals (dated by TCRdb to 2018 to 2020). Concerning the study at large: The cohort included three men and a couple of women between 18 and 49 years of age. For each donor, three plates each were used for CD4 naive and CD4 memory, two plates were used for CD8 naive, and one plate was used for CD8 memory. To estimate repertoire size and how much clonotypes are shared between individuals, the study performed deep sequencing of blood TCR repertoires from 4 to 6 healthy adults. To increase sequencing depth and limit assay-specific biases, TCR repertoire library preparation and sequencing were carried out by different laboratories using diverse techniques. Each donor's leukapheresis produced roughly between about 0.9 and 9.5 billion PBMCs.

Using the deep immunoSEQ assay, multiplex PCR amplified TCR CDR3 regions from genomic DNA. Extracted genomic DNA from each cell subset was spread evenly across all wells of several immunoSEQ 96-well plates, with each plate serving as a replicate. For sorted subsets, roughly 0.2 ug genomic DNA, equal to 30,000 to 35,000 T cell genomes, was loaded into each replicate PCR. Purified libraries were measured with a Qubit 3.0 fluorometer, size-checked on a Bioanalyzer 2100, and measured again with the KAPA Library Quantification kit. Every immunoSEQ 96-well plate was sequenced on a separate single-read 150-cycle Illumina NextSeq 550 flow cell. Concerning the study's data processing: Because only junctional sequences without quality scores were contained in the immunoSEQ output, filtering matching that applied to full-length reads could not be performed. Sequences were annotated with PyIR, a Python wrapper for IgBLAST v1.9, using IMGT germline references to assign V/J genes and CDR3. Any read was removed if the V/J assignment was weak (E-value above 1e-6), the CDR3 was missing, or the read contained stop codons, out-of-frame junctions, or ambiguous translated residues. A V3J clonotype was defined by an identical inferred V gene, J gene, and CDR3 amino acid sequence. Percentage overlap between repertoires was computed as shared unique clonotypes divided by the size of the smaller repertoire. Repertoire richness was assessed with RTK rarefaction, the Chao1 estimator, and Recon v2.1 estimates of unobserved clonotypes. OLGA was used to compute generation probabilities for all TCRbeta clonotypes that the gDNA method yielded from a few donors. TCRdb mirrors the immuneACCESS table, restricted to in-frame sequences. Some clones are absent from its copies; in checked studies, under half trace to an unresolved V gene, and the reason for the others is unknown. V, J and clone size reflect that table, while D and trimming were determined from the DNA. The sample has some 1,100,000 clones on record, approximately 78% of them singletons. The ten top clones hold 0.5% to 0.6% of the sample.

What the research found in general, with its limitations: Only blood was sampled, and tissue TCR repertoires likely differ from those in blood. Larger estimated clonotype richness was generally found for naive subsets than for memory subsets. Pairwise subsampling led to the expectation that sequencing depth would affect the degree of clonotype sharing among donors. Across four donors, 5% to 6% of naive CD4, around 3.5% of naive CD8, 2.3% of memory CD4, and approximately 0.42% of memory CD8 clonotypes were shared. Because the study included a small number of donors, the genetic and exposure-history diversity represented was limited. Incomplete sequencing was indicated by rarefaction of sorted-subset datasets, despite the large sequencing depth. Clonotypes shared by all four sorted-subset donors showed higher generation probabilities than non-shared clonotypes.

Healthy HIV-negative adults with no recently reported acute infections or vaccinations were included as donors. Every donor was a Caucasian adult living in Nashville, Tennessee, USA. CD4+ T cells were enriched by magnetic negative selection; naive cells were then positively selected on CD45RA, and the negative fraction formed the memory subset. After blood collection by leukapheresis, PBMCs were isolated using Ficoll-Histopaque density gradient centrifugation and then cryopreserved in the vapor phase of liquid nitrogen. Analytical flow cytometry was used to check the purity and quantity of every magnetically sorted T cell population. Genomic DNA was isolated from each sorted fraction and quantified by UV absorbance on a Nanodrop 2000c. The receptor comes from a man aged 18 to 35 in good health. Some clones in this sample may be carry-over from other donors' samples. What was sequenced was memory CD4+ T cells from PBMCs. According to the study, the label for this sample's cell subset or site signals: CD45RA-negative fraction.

In nucleotide form, the sequence is TGTGCCAGCAGCGTCCGGGACAGGGAGGCTGGGGCCAACGTCCTGACTTTC. Its amino acids are CASSVRDREAGANVLTF. The V gene is TRBV21-1 and the J gene is TRBJ2-6; TRBD1, the D gene given by the table, was not confirmed from the DNA. TRBV21-1 represents a pseudogene. The CDR3 has 17 amino acids, counting the end cysteine and phenylalanine. This entry keeps only the CDR3 DNA: 51 bases, framed from base 1.